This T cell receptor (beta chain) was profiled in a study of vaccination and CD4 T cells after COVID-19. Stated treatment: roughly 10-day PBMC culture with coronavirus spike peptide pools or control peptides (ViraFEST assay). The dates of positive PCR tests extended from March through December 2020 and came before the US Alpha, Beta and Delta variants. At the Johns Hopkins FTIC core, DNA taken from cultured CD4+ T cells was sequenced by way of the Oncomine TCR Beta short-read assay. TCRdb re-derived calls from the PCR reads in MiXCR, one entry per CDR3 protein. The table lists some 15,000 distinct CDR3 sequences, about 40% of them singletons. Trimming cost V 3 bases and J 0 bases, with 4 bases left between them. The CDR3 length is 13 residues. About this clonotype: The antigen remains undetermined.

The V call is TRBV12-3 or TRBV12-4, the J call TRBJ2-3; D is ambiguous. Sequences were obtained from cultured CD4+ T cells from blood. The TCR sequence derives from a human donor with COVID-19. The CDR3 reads CASSFPSTDTQYF. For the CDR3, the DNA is TGTGCCAGCAGTTTCCCTAGCACAGATACGCAGTATTTT.